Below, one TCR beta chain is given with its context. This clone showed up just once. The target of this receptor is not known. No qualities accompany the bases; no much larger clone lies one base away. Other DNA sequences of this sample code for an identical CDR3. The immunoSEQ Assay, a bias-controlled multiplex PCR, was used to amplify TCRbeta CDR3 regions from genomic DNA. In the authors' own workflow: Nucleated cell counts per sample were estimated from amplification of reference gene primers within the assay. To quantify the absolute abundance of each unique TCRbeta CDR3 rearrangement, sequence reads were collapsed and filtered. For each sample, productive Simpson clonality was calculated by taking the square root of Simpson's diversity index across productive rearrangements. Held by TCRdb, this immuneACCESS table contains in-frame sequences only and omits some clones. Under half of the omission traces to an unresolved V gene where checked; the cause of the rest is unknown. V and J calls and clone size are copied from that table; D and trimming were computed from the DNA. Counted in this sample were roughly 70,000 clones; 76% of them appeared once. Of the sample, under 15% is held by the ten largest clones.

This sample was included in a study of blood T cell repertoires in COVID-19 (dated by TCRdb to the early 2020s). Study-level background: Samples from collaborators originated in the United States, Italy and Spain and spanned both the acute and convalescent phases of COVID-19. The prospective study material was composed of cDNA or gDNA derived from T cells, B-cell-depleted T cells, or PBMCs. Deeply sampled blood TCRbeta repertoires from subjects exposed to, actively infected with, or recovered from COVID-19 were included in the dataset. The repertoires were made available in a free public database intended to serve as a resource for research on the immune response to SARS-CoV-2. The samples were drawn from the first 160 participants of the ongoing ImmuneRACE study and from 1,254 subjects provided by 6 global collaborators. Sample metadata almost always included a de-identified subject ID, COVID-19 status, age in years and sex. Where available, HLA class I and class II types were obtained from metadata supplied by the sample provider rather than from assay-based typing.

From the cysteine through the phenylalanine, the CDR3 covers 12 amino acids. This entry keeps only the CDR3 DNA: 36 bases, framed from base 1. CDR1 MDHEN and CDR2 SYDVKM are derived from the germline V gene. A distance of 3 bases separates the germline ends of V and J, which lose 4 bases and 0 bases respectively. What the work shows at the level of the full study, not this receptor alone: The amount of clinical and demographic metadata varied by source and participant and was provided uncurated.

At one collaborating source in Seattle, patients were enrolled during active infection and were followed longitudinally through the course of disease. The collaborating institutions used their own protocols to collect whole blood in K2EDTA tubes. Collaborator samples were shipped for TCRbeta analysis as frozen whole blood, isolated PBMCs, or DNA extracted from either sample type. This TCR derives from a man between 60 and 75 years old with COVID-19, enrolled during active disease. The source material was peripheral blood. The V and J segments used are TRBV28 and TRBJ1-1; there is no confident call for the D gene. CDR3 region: CASSSVNTEAFF. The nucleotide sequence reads TGTGCCAGCAGTTCGGTGAACACTGAAGCTTTCTTT.